The rows below give T cell receptor beta chains drawn from one sample of a study of CD8 T cells in ankylosing spondylitis. One entry per CDR3 protein results from TCRdb running MiXCR on the 5' RACE reads. The table records 220,000 or so distinct CDR3 sequences, 18% of them present only once. The sequenced sample was blood, either unsorted or a sorted T cell fraction (not recorded which). These receptors all stem from a male donor with ankylosing spondylitis. CDR3s include the opening cysteine and the closing phenylalanine or tryptophan. The D gene is left open where the match is weak. The size entry is marked missing in some rows and otherwise reads once, few, many or a size class.

V,size,D,J,CDR3,DNA
TRBV5-6,NA,NA,TRBJ2-1,CASSFSYEQFF,TGTGCCAGCAGCTTCTCCTACGAGCAGTTCTTC
TRBV7-2,few,NA,TRBJ1-5,CASSLMWESNQPQHF,TGTGCCAGCAGCTTAATGTGGGAAAGCAATCAGCCCCAGCATTTT
TRBV12-3/TRBV12-4,many,TRBD1,TRBJ1-4,CASSASGQGLDEKLFF,TGTGCCAGCAGTGCTTCGGGACAGGGGCTGGATGAAAAACTGTTTTTT
TRBV7-9,NA,TRBD1,TRBJ2-7,CASSLAASGGSEQYF,TGTGCCAGCAGCTTAGCGGCCTCAGGGGGCTCCGAGCAGTACTTC
TRBV12-3/TRBV12-4,many,TRBD1,TRBJ2-4,CATGGAKNIQYF,TGTGCCACAGGGGGCGCCAAAAACATTCAGTACTTC
TRBV7-8,NA,NA,TRBJ2-5,CASSSPEEGGSWETQYF,TGTGCCAGCAGCTCACCTGAAGAAGGGGGGAGTTGGGAGACCCAGTACTTC
TRBV6-1,few,NA,TRBJ2-6,CASLFPGDSGANVLTF,TGTGCCAGTTTATTTCCAGGGGACTCTGGGGCCAACGTCCTGACTTTC
TRBV4-1,many,NA,TRBJ1-1,CASSQPKNTEAFF,TGCGCCAGCAGCCAACCCAAGAACACTGAAGCTTTCTTT
TRBV5-1,few,NA,TRBJ1-1,CASSLIPATGLNTEAFF,TGCGCCAGCAGCTTGATTCCTGCCACAGGGTTGAACACTGAAGCTTTCTTT
TRBV12-3/TRBV12-4,few,TRBD1,TRBJ2-7,CAKWTGSTYEQYF,TGTGCCAAATGGACAGGGAGCACCTACGAGCAGTACTTC
TRBV20-1,few,TRBD2,TRBJ2-7,CSARVLADTYEQYF,TGCAGTGCTAGAGTGCTAGCGGATACCTACGAGCAGTACTTC
TRBV19,NA,TRBD2,TRBJ2-5,CASSRGRDFKETQYF,TGTGCCAGTAGTCGAGGGAGGGATTTTAAGGAGACCCAGTACTTC
TRBV5-6,NA,TRBD1,TRBJ2-3,CASSLNTGGTDTQYF,TGTGCCAGCAGCTTAAACACAGGGGGCACAGATACGCAGTATTTT
TRBV11-2,few,NA,TRBJ2-1,CASSLVGGGLANNEQFF,TGTGCCAGCAGCTTAGTCGGGGGAGGACTTGCGAACAATGAGCAGTTCTTC
TRBV13,NA,TRBD1,TRBJ2-2,CASSPATGEPGELFF,TGTGCCAGCAGCCCAGCGACAGGGGAGCCCGGGGAGCTGTTTTTT
TRBV9,few,NA,TRBJ2-7,CASGNSYEQYF,TGTGCCAGCGGAAATTCCTACGAGCAGTACTTC
TRBV5-6,many,NA,TRBJ1-2,CASSSGHSLYGYTF,TGTGCCAGCAGCTCTGGGCACAGTCTCTATGGCTACACCTTC
TRBV24-1,few,NA,TRBJ2-5,CATSDTLSETQYF,TGTGCCACCAGTGATACCCTTTCGGAGACCCAGTACTTC
TRBV7-9,few,TRBD1,TRBJ2-7,CASSAPDGQEPYEQYF,TGTGCCAGCAGCGCCCCTGACGGACAGGAGCCCTACGAGCAGTACTTC
TRBV27,many,NA,TRBJ1-5,CASSLLGLSNQPQHF,TGTGCCAGCAGTTTATTGGGGCTTAGCAATCAGCCCCAGCATTTT
TRBV7-9,NA,NA,TRBJ2-2,CASSSDNTGELFF,TGTGCCAGCAGCTCGGACAACACCGGGGAGCTGTTTTTT
TRBV20-1,many,NA,TRBJ1-2,CSAPWDNDYGYTF,TGCAGTGCGCCCTGGGACAATGACTATGGCTACACCTTC
TRBV4-1,NA,NA,TRBJ2-7,CASSQPGTSYEQYF,TGCGCCAGCAGCCAACCCGGGACCTCCTACGAGCAGTACTTC
TRBV12-3/TRBV12-4,many,NA,TRBJ2-7,CASSLSQGAYEQYF,TGTGCCAGCAGTTTAAGTCAGGGCGCCTACGAGCAGTACTTC
TRBV7-9,NA,TRBD1,TRBJ1-1,CASSWTGANTEAFF,TGTGCCAGCAGCTGGACAGGGGCGAACACTGAAGCTTTCTTT
TRBV12-3/TRBV12-4,NA,TRBD2,TRBJ2-1,CASSFGLAVDNEQFF,TGTGCCAGCAGTTTCGGACTAGCGGTGGACAATGAGCAGTTCTTC
TRBV20-1,NA,NA,TRBJ1-5,CSAHNGVPNQPQHF,TGCAGTGCTCACAACGGGGTACCGAATCAGCCCCAGCATTTT
TRBV11-2,few,NA,TRBJ1-1,CASSLGPALNTEAFF,TGTGCCAGCAGCTTAGGGCCAGCCCTGAACACTGAAGCTTTCTTT
TRBV11-2,few,NA,TRBJ1-2,CASSLAPPGAAGYTF,TGTGCCAGCAGCTTAGCCCCCCCAGGGGCGGCGGGCTACACCTTC
TRBV27,NA,NA,TRBJ2-5,CASSHDTMTIQETQYF,TGTGCCAGCAGTCATGACACGATGACTATACAAGAGACCCAGTACTTC
TRBV12-3/TRBV12-4,NA,NA,TRBJ1-1,CASSLVKGRGPEAFF,TGTGCCAGCAGTTTAGTTAAAGGAAGGGGTCCTGAAGCTTTCTTT
TRBV20-1,many,NA,TRBJ1-1,CSARDPLRESNPLEAFF,TGCAGTGCTAGAGATCCTCTGAGGGAGTCCAATCCCCTTGAGGCTTTCTTT
TRBV2,few,TRBD2,TRBJ2-3,CASSSGLADTDTQYF,TGTGCCAGCAGTTCGGGACTAGCGGACACAGATACGCAGTATTTT
TRBV24-1,NA,TRBD2,TRBJ2-1,CATSDQTGTSGDNEQFF,TGTGCCACCAGTGACCAAACAGGGACTAGCGGGGACAATGAGCAGTTCTTC
TRBV9,few,NA,TRBJ2-7,CASSAGFGHSYEQYF,TGTGCCAGCAGCGCCGGGTTTGGGCATTCCTACGAGCAGTACTTC
TRBV7-2,NA,TRBD2,TRBJ2-5,CASSSAGLAGDVETQYF,TGTGCCAGCAGCTCCGCCGGACTAGCGGGAGATGTAGAGACCCAGTACTTC
TRBV5-1,NA,NA,TRBJ2-2,CASSLFPNTGELFF,TGCGCCAGCAGCTTGTTTCCGAACACCGGGGAGCTGTTTTTT
TRBV12-3/TRBV12-4,few,NA,TRBJ2-1,CASSPTSSDTQFF,TGTGCCAGCAGTCCTACGTCTAGCGACACCCAGTTCTTC
TRBV12-3/TRBV12-4,many,NA,TRBJ2-7,CASRTGVTEQYF,TGTGCCAGCAGGACAGGAGTAACGGAGCAGTACTTC
TRBV27,NA,NA,TRBJ1-1,CASRGDTLDTEAFF,TGTGCCAGCAGGGGGGACACCTTGGACACTGAAGCTTTCTTT
TRBV11-1,NA,TRBD2,TRBJ2-1,CASSPMGSGRNNEQFF,TGTGCCAGCAGCCCGATGGGTAGCGGGAGAAACAATGAGCAGTTCTTC
TRBV7-9,few,NA,TRBJ2-7,CASSLAAIYEQYF,TGTGCCAGCAGCTTAGCGGCGATTTACGAGCAGTACTTC
TRBV7-9,NA,NA,TRBJ1-4,CASSPREGDEKLFF,TGTGCCAGCAGCCCACGAGAAGGGGATGAAAAACTGTTTTTT
TRBV20-1,few,TRBD1,TRBJ1-2,CSARPGTEYGYTF,TGCAGTGCTAGACCCGGGACAGAGTATGGCTACACCTTC
TRBV20-1,NA,TRBD1,TRBJ1-2,CSARGWAGGLYGYTF,TGCAGTGCTAGAGGGTGGGCAGGGGGCCTCTATGGCTACACCTTC
TRBV7-3,NA,TRBD2,TRBJ2-1,CASSLGGDRDYPWNEQFF,TGTGCCAGCAGCTTAGGGGGAGACCGGGACTACCCATGGAATGAGCAGTTCTTC
TRBV3-1,NA,TRBD2,TRBJ2-5,CASRPSGGLIETQYF,TGTGCCAGCCGTCCTAGCGGGGGGCTGATCGAGACCCAGTACTTC
TRBV11-2,NA,NA,TRBJ2-1,CASSLDPTGRPYNEQFF,TGTGCCAGCAGCTTAGATCCTACAGGGAGGCCCTACAATGAGCAGTTCTTC
TRBV28,once,TRBD2,TRBJ2-5,CASTYPGTSGREEMETQYF,TGTGCCAGCACCTACCCCGGGACTAGCGGGAGGGAGGAAATGGAGACCCAGTACTTC
TRBV10-2,many,NA,TRBJ2-3,CASSPLGFTDTQYF,TGCGCCAGCAGCCCTCTAGGTTTCACAGATACGCAGTATTTT
TRBV12-3/TRBV12-4,NA,NA,TRBJ2-1,CASSPPGIEQFF,TGTGCCAGCAGTCCCCCGGGGATCGAGCAGTTCTTC
TRBV4-2,few,NA,TRBJ1-1,CASSQEGDRPNTEAFF,TGTGCCAGCAGCCAAGAAGGGGATAGGCCTAACACTGAAGCTTTCTTT
TRBV12-3/TRBV12-4,few,NA,TRBJ2-2,CASRILFGELFF,TGTGCCAGCAGAATCCTTTTCGGGGAGCTGTTTTTT
TRBV4-1,few,TRBD2,TRBJ2-1,CASSQALAGVNEQFF,TGCGCCAGCAGCCAAGCGCTAGCGGGGGTAAATGAGCAGTTCTTC
TRBV10-2,few,NA,TRBJ2-1,CATEGPEYNEQFF,TGCGCCACGGAGGGCCCCGAGTACAATGAGCAGTTCTTC
TRBV7-6,NA,NA,TRBJ2-3,CASSLGKPLLDGLTDTQYF,TGTGCCAGCAGCTTAGGGAAACCCCTCCTGGACGGACTCACAGATACGCAGTATTTT
TRBV19,few,NA,TRBJ2-7,CASSLTGISYEQYF,TGTGCCAGTAGCCTAACAGGGATCTCCTACGAGCAGTACTTC
TRBV10-3,NA,NA,TRBJ1-1,CATSTGPTEAFF,TGTGCCACTTCGACAGGACCCACTGAAGCTTTCTTT